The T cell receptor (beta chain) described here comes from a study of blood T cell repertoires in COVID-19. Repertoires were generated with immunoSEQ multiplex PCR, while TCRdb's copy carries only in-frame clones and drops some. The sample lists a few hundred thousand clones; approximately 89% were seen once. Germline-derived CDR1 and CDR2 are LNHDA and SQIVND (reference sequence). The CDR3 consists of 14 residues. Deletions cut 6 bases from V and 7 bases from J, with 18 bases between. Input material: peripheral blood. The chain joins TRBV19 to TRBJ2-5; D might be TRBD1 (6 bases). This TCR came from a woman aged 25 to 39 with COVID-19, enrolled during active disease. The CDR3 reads CASRTGAEIGTQYF. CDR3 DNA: TGTGCCAGTAGGACAGGCGCCGAAATAGGGACCCAGTACTTC.